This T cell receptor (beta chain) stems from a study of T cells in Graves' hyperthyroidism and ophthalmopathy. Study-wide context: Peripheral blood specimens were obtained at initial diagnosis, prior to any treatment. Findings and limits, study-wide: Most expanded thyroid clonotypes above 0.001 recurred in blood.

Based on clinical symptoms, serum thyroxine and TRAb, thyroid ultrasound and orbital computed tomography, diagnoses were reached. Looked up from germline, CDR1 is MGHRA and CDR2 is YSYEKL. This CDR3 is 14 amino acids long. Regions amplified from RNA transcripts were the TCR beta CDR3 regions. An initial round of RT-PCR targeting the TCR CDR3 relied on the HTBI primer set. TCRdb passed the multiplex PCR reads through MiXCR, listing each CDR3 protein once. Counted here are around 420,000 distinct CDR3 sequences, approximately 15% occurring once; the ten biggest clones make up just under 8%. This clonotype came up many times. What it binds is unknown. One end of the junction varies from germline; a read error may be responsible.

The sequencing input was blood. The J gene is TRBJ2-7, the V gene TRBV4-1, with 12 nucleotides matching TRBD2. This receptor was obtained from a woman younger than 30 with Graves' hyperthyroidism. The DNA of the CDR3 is TGTGCTAGCAGCCCGGGACTAGCGGGCTACGAGCAGTACTTC. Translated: CASSPGLAGYEQYF.